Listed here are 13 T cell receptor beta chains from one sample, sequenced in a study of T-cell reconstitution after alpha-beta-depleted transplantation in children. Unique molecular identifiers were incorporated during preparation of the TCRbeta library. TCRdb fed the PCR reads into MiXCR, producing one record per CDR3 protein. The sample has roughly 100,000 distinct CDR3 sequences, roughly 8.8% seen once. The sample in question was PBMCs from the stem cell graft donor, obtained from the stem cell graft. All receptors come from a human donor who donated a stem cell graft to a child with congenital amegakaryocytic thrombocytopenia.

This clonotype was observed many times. The CDR3 loop is CASTLLRSQETQYF. The CDR3 DNA is TGTGCCAGCACGCTACTAAGATCTCAAGAGACCCAGTACTTC. The rearrangement links TRBV7-9 to TRBJ2-5; D is unresolved. The V end was cut by 7 bases, the J end by 2 bases, with 14 bases between. Germline V lookup: CDR1 SEHNR, CDR2 FQNEAQ (reference sequence). CDR3 length: 14 residues.

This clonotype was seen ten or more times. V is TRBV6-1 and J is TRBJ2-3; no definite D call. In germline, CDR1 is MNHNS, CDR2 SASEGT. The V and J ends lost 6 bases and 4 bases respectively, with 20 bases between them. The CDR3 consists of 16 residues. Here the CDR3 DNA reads TGTGCCAGCAGCCCTCCCTTTGCGGCCAACGCAGATACGCAGTATTTT. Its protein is CASSPPFAANADTQYF.

This CDR3 reads CASSLWGRVPDTQYF. In nucleotides, the CDR3 is TGTGCCAGCAGCTTGTGGGGGCGGGTCCCAGATACGCAGTATTTT. J is TRBJ2-3 and V is TRBV5-6; TRBD1 is a possible D gene (6 bases). This CDR3 has 15 residues. V shed 1 base and J shed 4 bases, with 13 bases lying between them. Germline CDR1 reads SGHDT; CDR2 reads YYEEEE.

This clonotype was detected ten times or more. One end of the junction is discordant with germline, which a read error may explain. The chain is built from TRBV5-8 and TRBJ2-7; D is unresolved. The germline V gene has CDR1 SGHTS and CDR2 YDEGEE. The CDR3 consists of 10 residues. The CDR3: CASSLRSKEF. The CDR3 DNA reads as TGTGCCAGCAGCCTCCGAAGCAAGGAATTC.

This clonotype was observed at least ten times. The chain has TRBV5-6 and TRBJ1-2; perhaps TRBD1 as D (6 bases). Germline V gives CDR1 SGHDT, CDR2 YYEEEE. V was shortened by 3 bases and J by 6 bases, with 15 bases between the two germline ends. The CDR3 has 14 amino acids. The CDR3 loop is CASSSPSRDNGYTF. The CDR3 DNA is TGTGCCAGCAGCTCACCGAGCAGGGACAATGGCTACACCTTC.

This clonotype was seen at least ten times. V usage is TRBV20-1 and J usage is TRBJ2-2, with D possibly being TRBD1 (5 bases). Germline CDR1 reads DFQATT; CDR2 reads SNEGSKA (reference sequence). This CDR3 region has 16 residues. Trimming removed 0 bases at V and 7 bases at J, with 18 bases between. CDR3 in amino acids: CSARDPGQGTGGELFF. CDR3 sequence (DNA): TGCAGTGCTAGAGATCCCGGGCAGGGAACTGGCGGGGAGCTGTTTTTT.

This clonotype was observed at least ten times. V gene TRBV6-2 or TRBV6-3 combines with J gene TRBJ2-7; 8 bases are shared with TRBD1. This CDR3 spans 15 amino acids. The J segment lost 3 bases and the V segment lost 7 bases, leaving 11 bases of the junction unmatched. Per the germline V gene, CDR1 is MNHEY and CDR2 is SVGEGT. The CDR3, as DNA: TGTGCCAGCATTTTTGAACAGGGGGAGGACTACGAGCAGTACTTC. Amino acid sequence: CASIFEQGEDYEQYF.

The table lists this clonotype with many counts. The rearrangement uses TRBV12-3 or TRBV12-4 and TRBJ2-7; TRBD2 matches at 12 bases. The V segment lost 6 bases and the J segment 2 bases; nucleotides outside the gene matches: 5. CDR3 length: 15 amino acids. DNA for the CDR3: TGTGCCAGCAGCCCAAGGACTAGCGGGGCCTACGAGCAGTACTTC. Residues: CASSPRTSGAYEQYF.

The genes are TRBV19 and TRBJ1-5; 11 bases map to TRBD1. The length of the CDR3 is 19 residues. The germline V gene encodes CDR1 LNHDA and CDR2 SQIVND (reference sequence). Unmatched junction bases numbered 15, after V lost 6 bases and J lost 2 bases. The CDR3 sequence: CASRYGQGATFGGNQPQHF. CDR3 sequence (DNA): TGTGCCAGTAGATACGGACAGGGGGCTACTTTTGGTGGCAATCAGCCCCAGCATTTT. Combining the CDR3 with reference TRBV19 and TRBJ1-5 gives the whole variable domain DGGITQSPKYLFRKEGQNVTLSCEQNLNHDAMYWYRQDPGQGLRLIYYSQIVNDFQKGDIAEGYSVSREKKESFPLTVTSAQKNPTAFYLCASRYGQGATFGGNQPQHFGDGTRLSIL.

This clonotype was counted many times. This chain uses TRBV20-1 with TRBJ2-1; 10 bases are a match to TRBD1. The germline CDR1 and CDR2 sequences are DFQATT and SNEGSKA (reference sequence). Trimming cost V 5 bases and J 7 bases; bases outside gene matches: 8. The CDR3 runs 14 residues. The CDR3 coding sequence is TGCAGTGCTGAGGACAGGGGGGGCCCTAATGAGCAGTTCTTC. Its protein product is CSAEDRGGPNEQFF.

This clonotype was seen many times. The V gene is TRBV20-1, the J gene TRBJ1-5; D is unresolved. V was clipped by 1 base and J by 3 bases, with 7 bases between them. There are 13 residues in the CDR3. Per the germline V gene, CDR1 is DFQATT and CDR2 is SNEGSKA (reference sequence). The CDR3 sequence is CSARGQPNQPQHF. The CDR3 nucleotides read TGCAGTGCTAGAGGGCAGCCCAATCAGCCCCAGCATTTT.

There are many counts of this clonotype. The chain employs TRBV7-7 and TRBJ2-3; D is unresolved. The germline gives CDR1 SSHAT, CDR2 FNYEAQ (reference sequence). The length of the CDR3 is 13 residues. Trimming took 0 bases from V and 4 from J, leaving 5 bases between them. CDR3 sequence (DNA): TGTGCCAGCAGCTTAGCTGAGGCAGATACGCAGTATTTT. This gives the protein CASSLAEADTQYF.

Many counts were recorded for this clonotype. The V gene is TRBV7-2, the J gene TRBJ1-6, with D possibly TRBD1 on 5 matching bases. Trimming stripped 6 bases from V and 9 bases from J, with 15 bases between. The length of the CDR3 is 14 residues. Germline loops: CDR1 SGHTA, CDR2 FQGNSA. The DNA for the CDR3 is TGTGCCAGCAGGGAACAGGTCCCCTTTTCACCCCTCCACTTT. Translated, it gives CASREQVPFSPLHF. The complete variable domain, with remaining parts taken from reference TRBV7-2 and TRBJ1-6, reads GAGVSQSPSNKVTEKGKDVELRCDPISGHTALYWYRQSLGQGLEFLIYFQGNSAPDKSGLPSDRFSAERTGGSVSTLTIQRTQQEDSAVYLCASREQVPFSPLHFGNGTRLTVT.